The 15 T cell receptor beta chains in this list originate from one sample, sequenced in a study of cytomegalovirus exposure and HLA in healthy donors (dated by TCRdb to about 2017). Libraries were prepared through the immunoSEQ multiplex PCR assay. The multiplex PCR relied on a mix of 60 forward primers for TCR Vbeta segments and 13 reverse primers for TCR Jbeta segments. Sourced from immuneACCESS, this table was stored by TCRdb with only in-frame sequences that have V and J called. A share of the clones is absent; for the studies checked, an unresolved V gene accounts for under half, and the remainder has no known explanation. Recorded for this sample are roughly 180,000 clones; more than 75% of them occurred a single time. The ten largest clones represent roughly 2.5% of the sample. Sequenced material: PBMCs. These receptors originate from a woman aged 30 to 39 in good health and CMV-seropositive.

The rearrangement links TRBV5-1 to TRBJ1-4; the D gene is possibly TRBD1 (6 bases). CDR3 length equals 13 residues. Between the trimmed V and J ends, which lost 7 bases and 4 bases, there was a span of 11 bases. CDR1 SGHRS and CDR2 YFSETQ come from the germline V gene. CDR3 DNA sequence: TGCGCCAGCTCGGACAGAAATAATGAAAAACTGTTTTTT. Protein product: CASSDRNNEKLFF.

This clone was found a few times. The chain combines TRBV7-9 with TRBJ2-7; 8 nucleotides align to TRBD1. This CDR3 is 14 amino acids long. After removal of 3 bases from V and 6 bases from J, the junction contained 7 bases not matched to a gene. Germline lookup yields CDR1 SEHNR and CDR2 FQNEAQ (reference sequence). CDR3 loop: CASSFGQGTLEQYF. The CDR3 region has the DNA TGTGCCAGCAGCTTTGGACAGGGAACTCTCGAGCAGTACTTC.

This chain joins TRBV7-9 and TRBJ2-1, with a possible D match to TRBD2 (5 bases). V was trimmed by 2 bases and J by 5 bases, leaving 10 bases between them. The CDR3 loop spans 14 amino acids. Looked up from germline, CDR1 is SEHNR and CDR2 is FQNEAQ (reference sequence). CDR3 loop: CASSLSEADNEQFF. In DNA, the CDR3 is TGTGCCAGCAGCTTATCGGAGGCGGACAATGAGCAGTTCTTC.

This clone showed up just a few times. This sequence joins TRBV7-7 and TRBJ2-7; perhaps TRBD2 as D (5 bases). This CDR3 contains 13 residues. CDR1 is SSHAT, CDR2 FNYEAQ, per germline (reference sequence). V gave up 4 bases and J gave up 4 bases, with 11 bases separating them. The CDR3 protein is CASSSSLGYEQYF. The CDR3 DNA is TGTGCCAGCAGCTCCTCACTAGGTTACGAGCAGTACTTC.

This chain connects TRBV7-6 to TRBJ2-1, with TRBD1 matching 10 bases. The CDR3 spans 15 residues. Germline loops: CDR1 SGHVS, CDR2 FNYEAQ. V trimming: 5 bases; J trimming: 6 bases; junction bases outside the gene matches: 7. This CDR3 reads CASSPTGGAGNEQFF. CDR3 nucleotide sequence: TGTGCCAGCAGCCCGACAGGGGGCGCCGGCAATGAGCAGTTCTTC.

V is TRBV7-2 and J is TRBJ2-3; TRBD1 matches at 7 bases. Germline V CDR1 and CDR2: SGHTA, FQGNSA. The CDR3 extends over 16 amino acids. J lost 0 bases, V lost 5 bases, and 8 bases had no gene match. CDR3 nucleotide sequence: TGTGCCAGCAGCGCCCGGGGACAGACAAGCACAGATACGCAGTATTTT. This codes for CASSARGQTSTDTQYF.

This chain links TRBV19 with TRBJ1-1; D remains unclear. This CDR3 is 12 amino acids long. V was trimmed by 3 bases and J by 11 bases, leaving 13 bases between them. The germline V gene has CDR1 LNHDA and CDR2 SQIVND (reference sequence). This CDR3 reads CASSMEGVGAFF. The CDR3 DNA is TGTGCCAGTAGTATGGAGGGAGTCGGTGCTTTCTTT.

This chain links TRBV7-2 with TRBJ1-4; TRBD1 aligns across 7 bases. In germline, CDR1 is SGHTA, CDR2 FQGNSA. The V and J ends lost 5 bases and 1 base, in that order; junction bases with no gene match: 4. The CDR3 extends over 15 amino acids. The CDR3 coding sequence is TGTGCCAGCAGCCCACGACAGGGAACTAATGAAAAACTGTTTTTT. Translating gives CASSPRQGTNEKLFF.

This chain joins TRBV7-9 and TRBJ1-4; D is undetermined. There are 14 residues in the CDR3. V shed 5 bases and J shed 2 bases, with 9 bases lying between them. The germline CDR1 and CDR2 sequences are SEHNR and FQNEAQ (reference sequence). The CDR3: CASSGGDTNEKLFF. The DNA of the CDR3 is TGTGCCAGCAGCGGAGGAGATACTAATGAAAAACTGTTTTTT.

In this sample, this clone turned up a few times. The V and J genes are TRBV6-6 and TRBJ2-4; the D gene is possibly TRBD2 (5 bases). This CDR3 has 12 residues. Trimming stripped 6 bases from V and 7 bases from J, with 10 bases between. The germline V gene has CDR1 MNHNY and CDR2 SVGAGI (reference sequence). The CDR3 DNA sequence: TGTGCCAGCAGCCGACGAGGGAACATTCAGTACTTC. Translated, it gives CASSRRGNIQYF.

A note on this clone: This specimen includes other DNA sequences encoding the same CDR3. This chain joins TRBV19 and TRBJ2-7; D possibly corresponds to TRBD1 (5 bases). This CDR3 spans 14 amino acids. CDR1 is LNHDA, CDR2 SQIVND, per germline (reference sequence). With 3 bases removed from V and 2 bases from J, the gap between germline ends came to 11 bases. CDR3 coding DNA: TGTGCCAGTAGTATTGGCCAGGGTGCCTACGAGCAGTACTTC. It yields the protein CASSIGQGAYEQYF.

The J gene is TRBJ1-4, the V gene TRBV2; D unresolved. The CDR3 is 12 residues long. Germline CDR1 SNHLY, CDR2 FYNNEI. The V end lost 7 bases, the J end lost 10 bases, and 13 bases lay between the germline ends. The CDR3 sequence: CASKEELGKLFF. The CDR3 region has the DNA TGTGCCAGCAAGGAGGAGTTGGGAAAACTGTTTTTT.

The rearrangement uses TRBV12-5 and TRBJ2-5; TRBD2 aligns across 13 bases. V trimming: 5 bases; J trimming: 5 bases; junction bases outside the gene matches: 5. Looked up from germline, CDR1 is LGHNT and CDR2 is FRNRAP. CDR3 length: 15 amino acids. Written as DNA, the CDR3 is TGTGCTAGTGGTATGGGACTAGCGGGGCGGGAGACCCAGTACTTC. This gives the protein CASGMGLAGRETQYF.

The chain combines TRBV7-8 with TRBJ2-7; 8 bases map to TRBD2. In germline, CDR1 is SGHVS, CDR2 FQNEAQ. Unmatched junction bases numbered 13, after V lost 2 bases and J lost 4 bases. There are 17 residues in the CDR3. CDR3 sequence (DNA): TGTGCCAGCAGCTTAAGTAGGGTGGCGGGGGGCTCTTACGAGCAGTACTTC. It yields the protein CASSLSRVAGGSYEQYF.

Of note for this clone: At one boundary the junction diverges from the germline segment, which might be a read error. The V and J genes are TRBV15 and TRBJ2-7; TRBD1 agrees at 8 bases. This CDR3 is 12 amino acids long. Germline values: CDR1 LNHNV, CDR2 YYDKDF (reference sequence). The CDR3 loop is CAASRDRGEQYF. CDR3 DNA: TGTGCCGCCAGCAGAGACAGGGGTGAGCAGTACTTC.